This T cell receptor (beta chain) stems from a study of human T cells and chemical hapten exposure. Via MiXCR, TCRdb re-called the RACE reads, giving one row per CDR3 protein. This sample yields approximately 90,000 distinct CDR3 sequences, of which about 8.5% are seen a single time; approximately 2.8% belongs to the top ten. The CDR3 loop spans 13 amino acids. V was trimmed by 2 bases and J by 5 bases, leaving 9 bases between them. Sample time point: pre-sensitization, week 0. Treatment reported: therapeutic diphenylcyclopropenone sensitization with weekly scalp DPC. This clonotype was seen at least ten times.

The clonotype comes from a man aged 35 to 55 with alopecia areata. Some clones in this sample may be carry-over from other donors' samples. The source material was whole blood, sampled in connection with sensitization to the hapten diphenylcyclopropenone (DPC). The chain employs TRBV12-3 or TRBV12-4 and TRBJ1-1; D gene unclear. CDR3 protein: CASSLLGRTEAFF. In DNA form, the CDR3 reads TGTGCCAGCAGTTTACTGGGGAGAACTGAAGCTTTCTTT.